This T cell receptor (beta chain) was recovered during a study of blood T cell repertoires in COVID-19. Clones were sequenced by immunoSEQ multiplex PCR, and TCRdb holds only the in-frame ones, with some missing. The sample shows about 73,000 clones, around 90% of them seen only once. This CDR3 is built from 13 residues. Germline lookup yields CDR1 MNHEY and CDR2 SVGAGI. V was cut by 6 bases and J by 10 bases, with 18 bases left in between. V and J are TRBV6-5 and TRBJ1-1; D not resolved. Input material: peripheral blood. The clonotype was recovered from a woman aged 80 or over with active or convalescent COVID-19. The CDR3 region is CASSIDRVGVAFF. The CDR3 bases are TGTGCCAGCAGCATCGACCGGGTCGGGGTAGCTTTCTTT.